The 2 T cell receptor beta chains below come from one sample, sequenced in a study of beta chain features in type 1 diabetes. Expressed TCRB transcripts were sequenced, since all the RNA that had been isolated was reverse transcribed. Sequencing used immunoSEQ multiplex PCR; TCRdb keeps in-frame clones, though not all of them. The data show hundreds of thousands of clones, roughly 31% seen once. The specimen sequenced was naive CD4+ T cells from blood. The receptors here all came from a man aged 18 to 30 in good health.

CDR3 bases: TGCGCCAGCAGCTTGGTAGGGCTTTCGTTTGAGCAGTTCTTC. This codes for CASSLVGLSFEQFF. The V gene is TRBV5-1, the J gene TRBJ2-1; D remains unclear. The CDR3 has 14 residues. The V gene lost 0 bases and the J gene lost 9 bases, with 13 bases spanning the gap. From germline, CDR1 is SGHRS and CDR2 YFSETQ.

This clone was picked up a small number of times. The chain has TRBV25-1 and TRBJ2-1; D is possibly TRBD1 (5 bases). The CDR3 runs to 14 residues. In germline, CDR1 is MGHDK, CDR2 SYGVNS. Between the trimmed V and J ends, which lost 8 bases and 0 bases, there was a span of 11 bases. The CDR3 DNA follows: TGTGCCAGCTTGGACACCTCCTCCTACAATGAGCAGTTCTTC. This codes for CASLDTSSYNEQFF.